A single sample is the source of the 23 T cell receptor beta chains below, sequenced in a study of cytomegalovirus exposure and HLA in healthy donors. Amplification used 60 Vbeta primers and 13 Jbeta primers. Sequenced by immunoSEQ multiplex PCR; TCRdb stores in-frame clones only, minus some. The table shows about 130,000 clones, with around 73% occurring only once. Sequencing was carried out using PBMCs. The receptor source for this set is a female donor in good health and CMV-seronegative.

This clone appeared a few times. V and J are TRBV2 and TRBJ2-7; D possibly corresponds to TRBD2 (6 bases). V was cut by 7 bases and J by 1 base, with 14 bases left in between. This CDR3 comprises 14 residues. CDR1 and CDR2 from the germline V gene are SNHLY and FYNNEI. The CDR3: CASNRDLFSYEQYF. CDR3 coding DNA: TGTGCCAGCAATCGGGACTTGTTTTCCTACGAGCAGTACTTC.

The chain links TRBV7-9 to TRBJ1-2, with D perhaps TRBD1 (5 bases). Germline values: CDR1 SEHNR, CDR2 FQNEAQ (reference sequence). CDR3 size: 15 residues. V lost 2 bases to trimming and J lost 4 bases, with 14 bases between them. CDR3 DNA sequence: TGTGCCAGCAGCTTAATATCAAGGGGCCCCTATGGCTACACCTTC. It is translated as CASSLISRGPYGYTF.

Concerning this clone: At one boundary the junction diverges from the germline segment, which might be a read error. The chain joins TRBV28 to TRBJ2-7, with TRBD2 matching 9 bases. The CDR3 is 17 residues long. The V gene's germline CDR1 is MDHEN and CDR2 SYDVKM. Here the CDR3 reads CVSSFSVSGSPGYEQYF. CDR3 nucleotide sequence: TGTGTCAGCAGTTTCTCCGTTAGCGGGAGCCCCGGGTACGAGCAGTACTTC.

The V and J genes are TRBV4-2 and TRBJ2-1; 12 positions match TRBD2. Per germline, CDR1 LGHNA and CDR2 YNFKEQ. The CDR3 is 17 amino acids. The ends lost 0 bases at V and 14 bases at J; junction bases unmatched: 14. The DNA of the CDR3 is TGTGCCAGCAGCCAAGAGGGTACTAGCGGGAGGCCTCCCGGAGAGTTCTTC. This sequence encodes CASSQEGTSGRPPGEFF.

V gene TRBV4-2 combines with J gene TRBJ1-1; the match to TRBD1 covers 8 bases. CDR3 size: 15 residues. The V gene end was trimmed by 4 bases and the J gene end by 5 bases; junction bases not matched to a gene: 9. CDR1 is LGHNA and CDR2 is YNFKEQ in the germline V gene. Here the CDR3 reads CASSPTTGDVTEAFF. CDR3 coding DNA: TGTGCCAGCAGCCCCACGACAGGGGACGTAACTGAAGCTTTCTTT.

The chain joins TRBV14 to TRBJ2-1; TRBD2 agrees at 10 bases. This CDR3 spans 16 amino acids. With V trimmed by 4 bases and J by 8 bases, 11 bases remained unmatched. Germline loops: CDR1 SGHDN, CDR2 FVKESK. CDR3 region: CASSLRGASGSYEQFF. Here the CDR3 DNA reads TGTGCCAGCAGCCTCAGGGGCGCTAGCGGGAGCTATGAGCAGTTCTTC.

J is TRBJ1-2 and V is TRBV20-1; D remains unclear. The CDR3 spans 10 residues. Germline CDR1 and CDR2: DFQATT and SNEGSKA (reference sequence). In DNA form, the CDR3 reads TGCTTCACGGGGAACTATGGCTACACCTTC. This translates into CFTGNYGYTF.

The rearrangement uses TRBV7-9 and TRBJ1-4; 7 positions agree with TRBD1. J was trimmed by 0 bases and V by 6 bases; bases with no gene match: 1. This CDR3 has 14 residues. Per the germline V gene, CDR1 is SEHNR and CDR2 is FQNEAQ (reference sequence). DNA of the CDR3: TGTGCCAGCAGTACAGGGGCAACTAATGAAAAACTGTTTTTT. Its translation: CASSTGATNEKLFF.

The V call is TRBV10-3, the J call TRBJ1-1, with D unclear. The germline gives CDR1 ENHRY, CDR2 SYGVKD. The CDR3 spans 15 residues. The V and J ends lost 0 bases and 4 bases respectively, with 12 bases between them. Here the CDR3 DNA reads TGTGCCATCAGTGAGTCGAAGGACTTAGTCACTGAAGCTTTCTTT. Protein sequence: CAISESKDLVTEAFF.

The CDR3 region has the DNA TGCGCCAGCAGCCAAGTTGTTTTAGGGACTAGCGGGAGGGCAGACCGGGAGACCCAGTACTTC. This encodes CASSQVVLGTSGRADRETQYF. This chain connects TRBV4-3 to TRBJ2-5; 16 bases match TRBD2. This CDR3 region has 21 residues. CDR1 and CDR2 from the germline V gene are LGHNA and YSLEER. Trimming at V came to 1 base and at J to 5 bases, leaving 16 bases not matched to a gene.

The table lists this clone with a count of one. The V call is TRBV21-1, the J call TRBJ1-3. TRBV21-1 is noted as a pseudogene. There are 15 residues in the CDR3. The chain's CDR3 is CASSPRGFSGNTIYF. The CDR3 region has the DNA TGTGCCAGCAGCCCCCGGGGATTCTCTGGAAACACCATATATTTT.

The gene calls are TRBV6-5 and TRBJ2-5; 9 bases fit TRBD1. TRBJ2-7 matches the DNA end more closely, so the J call is doubtful. The V gene's germline CDR1 is MNHEY and CDR2 SVGAGI. The CDR3 is 14 residues long. CDR3 sequence (DNA): TGTGCCAGCAGCCCCGGGACAGGGCGCCACGAGCAGTACTTC. Its translation: CASSPGTGRHEQYF.

The chain joins TRBV4-3 to TRBJ2-5; D is perhaps TRBD2 (5 bases). The DNA end favors TRBJ2-7, so the J call may be wrong. The germline CDR1 and CDR2 sequences are LGHNA and YSLEER. The CDR3 extends over 14 amino acids. The CDR3 reads CASSPDHEGYEQYF. The CDR3, as DNA: TGCGCCAGCAGCCCAGATCACGAGGGTTACGAGCAGTACTTC.

The chain uses TRBV30 and TRBJ2-7, with TRBD1 matching 7 bases. Germline CDR1 GTSNPN, CDR2 SVGIG (reference sequence). The CDR3 has 14 amino acids. Losses at the gene ends were 2 bases for V and 3 bases for J; bases not matched to a gene: 7. The CDR3 DNA is TGTGCCTGGAGTCTTAAGGGACAGCACTACGAGCAGTACTTC. Translation: CAWSLKGQHYEQYF.

J is TRBJ2-5 and V is TRBV11-2; 8 bases are a match to TRBD1. CDR1 and CDR2 (germline): SGHAT, FQNNGV. The length of the CDR3 is 17 residues. V shed 5 bases, J shed 0 bases, and the junction held 11 bases outside the gene matches. DNA for the CDR3: TGTGCCAGCAGCCACTGGACAGGGTCGTCGTACCAAGAGACCCAGTACTTC. It translates to CASSHWTGSSYQETQYF.

The rearrangement links TRBV5-1 to TRBJ2-2; 7 positions match TRBD1. CDR1 is SGHRS, CDR2 YFSETQ, per germline. The CDR3 contains 15 residues. V lost 5 bases to trimming and J lost 1 base; unmatched junction nucleotides: 5. CDR3 nucleotides: TGCGCCAGCAGGTTATGGACAGGGAACACCGGGGAGCTGTTTTTT. It yields the protein CASRLWTGNTGELFF.

V usage is TRBV7-2 and J usage is TRBJ2-3; a weak D match, TRBD2 (5 bases). CDR1 SGHTA and CDR2 FQGNSA come from the germline V gene. The germline V and J ends were trimmed by 1 base and 5 bases, with 7 bases remaining between them. CDR3 length: 13 residues. In nucleotides, the CDR3 is TGTGCCAGCAGCTTAGGTACTAGAGATACGCAGTATTTT. This codes for CASSLGTRDTQYF.

This clone was observed at least ten times. This chain links TRBV30 with TRBJ1-2, with TRBD1 matching over 10 bases. The germline CDR1 and CDR2 sequences are GTSNPN and SVGIG (reference sequence). The length of the CDR3 is 14 residues. The trim removed 5 bases at V and 5 bases at J, leaving 8 bases unmatched. Here the CDR3 DNA reads TGTGCCTGGGCTAGGACAGGGGGAGGTTATGGCTACACCTTC. This sequence encodes CAWARTGGGYGYTF.

The CDR3 loop reads CSGETAGIDYTF. CDR3 nucleotide sequence: TGCAGCGGCGAGACAGCGGGAATTGACTACACCTTC. This chain joins TRBV29-1 and TRBJ1-2; possible D gene TRBD1, 5 bases. CDR3 length equals 12 residues. CDR1 and CDR2 (germline): SQVTM, ANQGSEA. The V and J ends lost 7 bases and 10 bases respectively, with 19 bases between them.

This clone turned up a few times. J is TRBJ1-1 and V is TRBV6-4; no clear D. The V gene's germline CDR1 is MRHNA and CDR2 SNTAGT. The CDR3 sequence is 13 residues long. The V gene lost 5 bases and the J gene lost 5 bases, with 12 bases spanning the gap. The CDR3 sequence is CASSLERETEAFF. In DNA, the CDR3 is TGTGCCAGCAGTTTAGAGAGAGAAACTGAAGCTTTCTTT.

The chain is built from TRBV28 and TRBJ1-6, with TRBD1 matching over 7 bases. The CDR3 runs to 15 residues. Losses at the gene ends were 6 bases for V and 5 bases for J; bases not matched to a gene: 7. Looked up from germline, CDR1 is MDHEN and CDR2 is SYDVKM. CDR3: CASRKIDRDNSPLHF. The CDR3 DNA reads as TGTGCCAGCAGGAAAATAGACAGGGATAATTCACCCCTCCACTTT.

This clone was detected only once. This sequence joins TRBV5-1 and TRBJ2-2; weak D call: TRBD2 (5 bases). The germline V gene has CDR1 SGHRS and CDR2 YFSETQ. Trimming cost V 0 bases and J 7 bases, with 10 bases left between them. There are 14 residues in the CDR3. Written as DNA, the CDR3 is TGCGCCAGCAGCTTGGCCGGGATAGGCGGGGAGCTGTTTTTT. Its protein is CASSLAGIGGELFF.

V usage is TRBV7-9 and J usage is TRBJ2-1; D is unresolved. The CDR3 spans 17 residues. Germline CDR1 reads SEHNR; CDR2 reads FQNEAQ (reference sequence). Trimming pared 4 bases from V and 0 bases from J, leaving 16 bases between. In DNA, the CDR3 is TGTGCCAGCAGCTCCCCCCCAGGCCACCCCTCCTACAATGAGCAGTTCTTC. Protein: CASSSPPGHPSYNEQFF.